Listed below are T cell receptor beta chains from one sample, sequenced in a study of CD8 T cells in ankylosing spondylitis. TCRdb reprocessed the 5' RACE reads with MiXCR, giving one entry per CDR3 protein. The repertoire includes about 200,000 distinct CDR3 sequences, more than 10% of them detected once, and approximately 17% sits in the top ten. The specimen sequenced was blood, either unsorted or a sorted T cell fraction (not recorded which). All receptors derive from a male donor with ankylosing spondylitis or in good health (not recorded which). Both conserved end residues are part of each CDR3. Each record gives: D gene, V gene, clone size, J gene, CDR3 DNA, CDR3 protein. The D gene is left open where the match is weak. Expanded clones are given a class, and other clones once, few, many or no size at all.

NA	TRBV12-3/TRBV12-4	NA	TRBJ1-6	TGTGCCAGCAGTGCGGGACGGCTCCTCCACTTT	CASSAGRLLHF
TRBD1	TRBV7-2	few	TRBJ1-6	TGTGCCAGCAGATACGGGACAGGAAATTCACCCCTCCACTTT	CASRYGTGNSPLHF
TRBD1	TRBV5-5	NA	TRBJ1-5	TGTGCCAGCAGCGTTGGGACAGGGGGACAGCCCCAGCATTTT	CASSVGTGGQPQHF
TRBD1	TRBV9	few	TRBJ1-2	TGTGCCAGCACTCACCTCGGACAGGATGGCTACACCTTC	CASTHLGQDGYTF
TRBD1	TRBV29-1	NA	TRBJ1-1	TGCAGCGTTGAAGGCCGGGACAGGCAGAACACTGAAGCTTTCTTT	CSVEGRDRQNTEAFF
NA	TRBV5-1	NA	TRBJ2-7	TGCGCCAGCAGCATCGGGGACCTTTCCTCCTACGAGCAGTACTTC	CASSIGDLSSYEQYF
NA	TRBV6-5	few	TRBJ2-1	TGTGCCAGCAGTTACTCGACTAGTCCCAATGAGCAGTTCTTC	CASSYSTSPNEQFF
TRBD1	TRBV29-1	NA	TRBJ1-1	TGCAGCGTTGACAGGGGGTTGAACACTGAAGCTTTCTTT	CSVDRGLNTEAFF
NA	TRBV12-3/TRBV12-4	many	TRBJ1-3	TGTGCCAGCAGTACTGGAAACACCATATATTTT	CASSTGNTIYF
NA	TRBV27	NA	TRBJ2-3	TGTGCCAGCACTGGGGGAACCCTTTCGACAGATACGCAGTATTTT	CASTGGTLSTDTQYF
TRBD2	TRBV2	NA	TRBJ2-5	TGTGCCAGCACCTCACGACTAGCGGGCAGTCGGGAGACCCAGTACTTC	CASTSRLAGSRETQYF
NA	TRBV15	few	TRBJ2-7	TGTGCCACCAGCAGAGCAATAGGGTTCCACGAGCAGTACTTC	CATSRAIGFHEQYF
TRBD1	TRBV27	many	TRBJ1-1	TGTGCCAGCAGTTTATCTGGGACAGGGGCTACTGAAGCTTTCTTT	CASSLSGTGATEAFF
TRBD2	TRBV30	few	TRBJ2-2	TGTGCCTGGGGATGGACTAGCGGGTCCACCGGGGAGCTGTTTTTT	CAWGWTSGSTGELFF